The T cell receptor beta chain described here comes from a study of shared clonotypes between healthy human individuals. Across the whole study: Per-donor plates numbered three CD4 naive, three CD4 memory, two CD8 naive and one CD8 memory. Findings and caveats of the study: Represented diversity, genetic and exposure-history alike, was limited by few donors. Clonotype sharing across donors was expected to vary with sequencing depth. Around 5% was the fraction of naive CD4 clonotypes found shared across several donors.

Using immunoSEQ multiplex PCR, the repertoire was profiled, and TCRdb retains in-frame clones only, with some absent. The data contain roughly 1.5 million clones, nearly 99% of them singletons. The CDR3 sequence is 19 residues long. Trimming removed 1 base from V and 4 bases from J; junction bases left unmatched: 19. CDR1 SGHNT and CDR2 YYREEE come from the germline V gene (reference sequence). Points on this clone: As yet, its antigen is unknown.

This chain joins TRBV5-4 and TRBJ2-7; 8 nucleotides align to TRBD2. Sequenced sample: naive CD4+ T cells sorted from blood. Specified subset: CD45RA+ positively selected. The receptor comes from a man aged 25-40 years in good health. In DNA form, the CDR3 reads TGTGCCAGCAGCTTGCAGACCGGGACTAGATACTATTTTCCTTACGAGCAGTACTTC. This codes for CASSLQTGTRYYFPYEQYF.